A selection of T cell receptor beta chains follows, all from one sample in a study of blood T cell repertoires in COVID-19. TCRdb keeps only in-frame clones here, not all; method: immunoSEQ multiplex PCR. There are some 100,000 clones in the sample; over 75% occur only once, and about 2.7% lies in the top ten. The sample was peripheral blood. Every receptor here comes from a man aged 50 or older with acute or convalescent COVID-19. Both conserved end residues are part of each CDR3. A D gene is named only where the DNA matches it firmly. Clone size is stated in some rows and not others, as once, few, many or a class when expanded.

V: TRBV28; size: -; J: TRBJ2-7; D: TRBD1; CDR3: CASSPGQGVISGEQYF; DNA: TGTGCCAGCAGTCCGGGACAGGGTGTGATCTCGGGCGAGCAGTACTTC
V: TRBV5-1; size: once; J: TRBJ2-1; D: TRBD2; CDR3: CASSLVRAGGSYNEQFF; DNA: TGCGCCAGCAGCTTGGTCCGGGCGGGGGGCTCCTACAATGAGCAGTTCTTC
V: TRBV15; size: -; J: TRBJ1-4; D: -; CDR3: CATRELAGNEKLFF; DNA: TGTGCCACCAGAGAGTTAGCCGGTAATGAAAAACTGTTTTTT
V: TRBV5-1; size: -; J: TRBJ2-7; D: TRBD1; CDR3: CASSSLGDRDAEQYF; DNA: TGCGCCAGCAGCTCCCTCGGAGACAGGGATGCCGAGCAGTACTTC
V: TRBV10-2; size: once; J: TRBJ2-3; D: TRBD2; CDR3: CASSDYDGLAGGQGDTQYF; DNA: TGCGCCAGCAGTGACTACGATGGACTAGCGGGAGGCCAAGGAGATACGCAGTATTTT
V: TRBV10-3; size: -; J: TRBJ1-4; D: TRBD1; CDR3: CAISEWTGENEKLFF; DNA: TGTGCCATCAGTGAGTGGACAGGGGAGAATGAAAAACTGTTTTTT
V: TRBV6-5; size: -; J: TRBJ2-5; D: -; CDR3: CASSFQGETQYF; DNA: TGTGCCAGCAGTTTCCAGGGGGAGACCCAGTACTTC
V: TRBV2; size: -; J: TRBJ1-5; D: -; CDR3: CASSEALFAGEEPQHF; DNA: TGTGCCAGCAGTGAAGCCTTGTTCGCAGGGGAAGAGCCCCAGCATTTT
V: TRBV10-3; size: few; J: TRBJ2-5; D: -; CDR3: CAISTGRGGETQYF; DNA: TGTGCCATCAGTACCGGTAGGGGAGGAGAGACCCAGTACTTC
V: TRBV5-4; size: -; J: TRBJ2-5; D: -; CDR3: CASSLDPREETQYF; DNA: TGTGCCAGCAGCTTGGACCCTAGGGAGGAGACCCAGTACTTC
V: TRBV6-2/TRBV6-3; size: -; J: TRBJ2-7; D: TRBD2; CDR3: CASSQGLAGYEQYF; DNA: TGTGCCAGCAGTCAAGGACTAGCAGGGTACGAGCAGTACTTC
V: TRBV10-3; size: once; J: TRBJ2-3; D: TRBD2; CDR3: CAISEFSSGVGTDTQYF; DNA: TGTGCCATCAGTGAGTTTTCTAGCGGGGTTGGAACAGATACGCAGTATTTT
V: TRBV4-1; size: once; J: TRBJ2-1; D: TRBD2; CDR3: CASSPPGLAGHNEQFF; DNA: TGCGCCAGCAGCCCCCCGGGGCTAGCGGGACACAATGAGCAGTTCTTC
V: TRBV6-5; size: -; J: TRBJ2-7; D: TRBD2; CDR3: CASRSSGSRSYEQYF; DNA: TGTGCCAGCAGATCTAGCGGGAGCCGCTCCTACGAGCAGTACTTC
V: TRBV27; size: few; J: TRBJ1-1; D: TRBD1; CDR3: CASSSDRGNTEAFF; DNA: TGTGCCAGCAGTTCAGACAGGGGGAACACTGAAGCTTTCTTT
V: TRBV14; size: -; J: TRBJ1-2; D: TRBD1; CDR3: CASSQDYHEGTGTAGTF; DNA: TGTGCCAGCAGCCAAGATTACCATGAAGGGACCGGGACAGCGGGCACCTTC
V: TRBV7-6; size: -; J: TRBJ2-2; D: -; CDR3: CASSLAGTGSRELFF; DNA: TGTGCCAGCAGCTTAGCTGGCACAGGTTCAAGGGAGCTGTTTTTT
V: TRBV12-3/TRBV12-4; size: -; J: TRBJ2-2; D: -; CDR3: CASSFYTGELFF; DNA: TGTGCCAGCAGTTTCTACACCGGGGAGCTGTTTTTT
V: TRBV24-1; size: -; J: TRBJ2-7; D: TRBD1; CDR3: CATSDPDRGQGEQYF; DNA: TGTGCCACCAGTGATCCGGACAGGGGGCAGGGCGAGCAGTACTTC
V: TRBV4-1; size: -; J: TRBJ1-1; D: -; CDR3: CASSFRQDTEAFF; DNA: TGCGCCAGCAGCTTCCGACAAGACACTGAAGCTTTCTTT
V: TRBV6-1; size: -; J: TRBJ2-1; D: TRBD1; CDR3: CASSEASGQGVNEQFF; DNA: TGTGCCAGCAGTGAAGCCTCAGGACAGGGGGTCAATGAGCAGTTCTTC
V: TRBV19; size: -; J: TRBJ1-1; D: -; CDR3: CASRPTGLTEAFF; DNA: TGTGCCAGTAGACCTACAGGGCTCACTGAAGCTTTCTTT
V: TRBV3-1/TRBV3-2; size: few; J: TRBJ2-1; D: TRBD2; CDR3: CASSQDWTSGGARNEQFF; DNA: TGTGCCAGCAGCCAAGATTGGACTAGCGGGGGGGCAAGGAATGAGCAGTTCTTC
V: TRBV28; size: -; J: TRBJ1-6; D: -; CDR3: CASGRGWSYNSPLHF; DNA: TGTGCCAGCGGCAGGGGATGGTCCTATAATTCACCCCTCCACTTT
V: TRBV11-2; size: -; J: TRBJ1-2; D: -; CDR3: CASSLANVRGDYGYTF; DNA: TGTGCCAGTAGCTTAGCAAACGTCAGAGGAGACTATGGCTACACCTTC
V: TRBV6-1; size: once; J: TRBJ1-6; D: -; CDR3: CASSENPQGGNSPLHF; DNA: TGTGCCAGCAGTGAAAATCCACAGGGCGGTAATTCACCCCTCCACTTT
V: TRBV7-8; size: -; J: TRBJ1-3; D: -; CDR3: CASSQGVKGNTIYF; DNA: TGTGCCAGCAGCCAAGGGGTGAAAGGAAACACCATATATTTT
V: TRBV19; size: -; J: TRBJ1-1; D: -; CDR3: CASTLSMGARTEAFF; DNA: TGTGCCAGTACCCTATCGATGGGGGCGAGGACTGAAGCTTTCTTT
V: TRBV28; size: -; J: TRBJ2-7; D: TRBD2; CDR3: CASSGLAGPSEQYF; DNA: TGTGCCAGCAGTGGACTAGCGGGACCAAGCGAGCAGTACTTC
V: TRBV9; size: -; J: TRBJ2-1; D: TRBD2; CDR3: CASSADSGRPADEQFF; DNA: TGTGCCAGCAGCGCCGATAGCGGGAGGCCCGCCGATGAGCAGTTCTTC
V: TRBV10-3; size: -; J: TRBJ1-2; D: -; CDR3: CAISDSAGFDYGYTF; DNA: TGTGCCATCAGTGACTCTGCAGGGTTTGACTATGGCTACACCTTC
V: TRBV6-1; size: -; J: TRBJ2-3; D: TRBD2; CDR3: CASSEGVAGDPTDTQYF; DNA: TGTGCCAGCAGTGAGGGAGTAGCGGGGGATCCCACAGATACGCAGTATTTT
V: TRBV12-3/TRBV12-4; size: -; J: TRBJ1-2; D: -; CDR3: CASSPQAYGYTF; DNA: TGTGCCAGCAGTCCCCAGGCCTATGGCTACACCTTC
V: TRBV10-3; size: few; J: TRBJ2-2; D: -; CDR3: CAIRKTSGTNTGELFF; DNA: TGTGCCATCAGAAAGACAAGCGGCACGAACACCGGGGAGCTGTTTTTT
V: TRBV19; size: -; J: TRBJ1-6; D: -; CDR3: CASHDGNSPLHF; DNA: TGTGCCAGTCATGACGGGAATTCACCCCTCCACTTT
V: TRBV6-2/TRBV6-3; size: -; J: TRBJ2-1; D: TRBD2; CDR3: CASSPLTSGRARYNEQFF; DNA: TGTGCCAGCAGCCCCCTCACTAGCGGGAGGGCCAGATACAATGAGCAGTTCTTC
V: TRBV9; size: -; J: TRBJ2-7; D: TRBD1; CDR3: CASSVAGTGGQEQYF; DNA: TGTGCCAGCAGCGTAGCAGGGACAGGGGGCCAGGAGCAGTACTTC
V: TRBV6-5; size: -; J: TRBJ2-1; D: -; CDR3: CASRGGGGPGEQFF; DNA: TGTGCCAGCAGGGGTGGTGGAGGGCCCGGTGAGCAGTTCTTC
V: TRBV28; size: few; J: TRBJ1-1; D: TRBD1; CDR3: CASRYRQGTFF; DNA: TGTGCCAGCAGGTACCGACAGGGGACTTTCTTT
V: TRBV9; size: -; J: TRBJ1-3; D: TRBD1; CDR3: CASSSGQGARGNTIYF; DNA: TGTGCCAGCAGCTCGGGACAGGGGGCAAGAGGGAACACCATATATTTT
V: TRBV7-9; size: -; J: TRBJ2-7; D: TRBD2; CDR3: CASSPREYEQYF; DNA: TGTGCCAGCAGCCCGCGGGAGTACGAGCAGTACTTC
V: TRBV11-2; size: -; J: TRBJ2-1; D: TRBD2; CDR3: CASRGLRFTRSYNEQFF; DNA: TGTGCCAGCAGGGGACTACGATTTACCCGCTCCTACAATGAGCAGTTCTTC
V: TRBV4-1; size: once; J: TRBJ2-7; D: TRBD2; CDR3: CASSPPLAGLYEQYF; DNA: TGCGCCAGCAGCCCTCCTCTAGCGGGACTCTACGAGCAGTACTTC
V: TRBV6-5; size: -; J: TRBJ2-5; D: TRBD2; CDR3: CASSTGGTQYF; DNA: TGTGCCAGCAGTACGGGAGGGACCCAGTACTTC